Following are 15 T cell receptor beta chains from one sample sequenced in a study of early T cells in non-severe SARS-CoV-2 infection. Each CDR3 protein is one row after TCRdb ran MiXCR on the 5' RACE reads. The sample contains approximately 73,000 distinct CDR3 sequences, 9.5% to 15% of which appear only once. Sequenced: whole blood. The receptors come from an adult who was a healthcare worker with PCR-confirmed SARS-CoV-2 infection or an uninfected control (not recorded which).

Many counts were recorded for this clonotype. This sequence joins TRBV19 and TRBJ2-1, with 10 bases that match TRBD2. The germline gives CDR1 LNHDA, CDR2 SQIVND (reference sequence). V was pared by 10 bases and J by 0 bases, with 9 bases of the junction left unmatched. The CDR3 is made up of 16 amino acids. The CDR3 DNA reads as TGTGCCACCGCTTTACTAGCGGGGAGCTCCTACAATGAGCAGTTCTTC. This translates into CATALLAGSSYNEQFF.

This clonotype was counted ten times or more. The CDR3 region has the DNA TGTGCCAGCAGAGTAGCGGGAGTCTACGAGCAGTACTTC. Translation: CASRVAGVYEQYF. The chain combines TRBV28 with TRBJ2-7; 9 nucleotides align to TRBD2. V shed 6 bases and J 3 bases; nucleotides not matched to a gene: 3. CDR3 size: 13 residues. Germline CDR1 and CDR2: MDHEN and SYDVKM.

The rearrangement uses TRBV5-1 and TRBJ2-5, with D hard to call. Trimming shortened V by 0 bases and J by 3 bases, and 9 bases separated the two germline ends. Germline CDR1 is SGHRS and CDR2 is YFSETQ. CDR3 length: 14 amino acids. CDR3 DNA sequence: TGCGCCAGCAGCTTGGCAGTCTCAGAAGAGACCCAGTACTTC. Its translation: CASSLAVSEETQYF.

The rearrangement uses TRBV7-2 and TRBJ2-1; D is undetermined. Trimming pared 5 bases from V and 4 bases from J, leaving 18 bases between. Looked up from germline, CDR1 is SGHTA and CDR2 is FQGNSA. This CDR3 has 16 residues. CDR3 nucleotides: TGTGCCAGCAGCCTTAGAAAGAGCGACGGATACAATGAGCAGTTCTTC. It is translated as CASSLRKSDGYNEQFF.

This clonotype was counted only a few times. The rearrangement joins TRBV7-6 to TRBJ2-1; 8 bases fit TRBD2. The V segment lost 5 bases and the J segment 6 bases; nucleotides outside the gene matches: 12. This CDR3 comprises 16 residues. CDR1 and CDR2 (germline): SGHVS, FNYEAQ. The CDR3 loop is CASSEEAAGGPNEQFF. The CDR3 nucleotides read TGTGCCAGCAGCGAGGAGGCGGCGGGAGGCCCCAATGAGCAGTTCTTC.

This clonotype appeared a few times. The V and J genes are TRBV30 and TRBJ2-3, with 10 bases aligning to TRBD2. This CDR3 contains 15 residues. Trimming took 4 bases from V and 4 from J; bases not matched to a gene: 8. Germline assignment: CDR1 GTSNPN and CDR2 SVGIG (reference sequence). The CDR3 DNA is TGTGCCTGGATTAGCAGCGGGGGGGCGGCAGATACGCAGTATTTT. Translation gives CAWISSGGAADTQYF.

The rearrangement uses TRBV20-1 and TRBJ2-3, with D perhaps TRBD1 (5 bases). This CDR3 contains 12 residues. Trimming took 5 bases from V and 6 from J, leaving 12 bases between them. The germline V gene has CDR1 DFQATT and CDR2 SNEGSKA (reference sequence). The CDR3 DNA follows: TGCAGTGCTGGACACCCTCTTGATACGCAGTATTTT. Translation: CSAGHPLDTQYF.

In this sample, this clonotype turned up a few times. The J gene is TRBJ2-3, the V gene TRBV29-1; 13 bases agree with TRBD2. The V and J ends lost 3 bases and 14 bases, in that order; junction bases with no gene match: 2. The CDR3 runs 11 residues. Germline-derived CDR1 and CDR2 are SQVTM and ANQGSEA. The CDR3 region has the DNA TGCAGCGTTGAGGGACTAGCGGGAACGTATTTT. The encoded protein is CSVEGLAGTYF.

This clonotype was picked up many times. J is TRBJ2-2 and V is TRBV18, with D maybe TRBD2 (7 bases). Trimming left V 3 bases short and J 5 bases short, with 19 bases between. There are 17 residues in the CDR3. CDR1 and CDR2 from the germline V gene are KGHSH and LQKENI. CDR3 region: CASSPTGGHRRTGELFF. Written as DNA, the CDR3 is TGTGCCAGCTCACCGACCGGGGGGCACAGAAGGACCGGGGAGCTGTTTTTT.

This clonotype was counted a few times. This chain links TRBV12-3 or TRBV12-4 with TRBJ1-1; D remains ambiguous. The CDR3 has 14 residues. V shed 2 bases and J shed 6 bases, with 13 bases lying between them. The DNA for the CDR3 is TGTGCCAGCAGTTTACGCGACTTTAGCCCTGAAGCTTTCTTT. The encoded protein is CASSLRDFSPEAFF.

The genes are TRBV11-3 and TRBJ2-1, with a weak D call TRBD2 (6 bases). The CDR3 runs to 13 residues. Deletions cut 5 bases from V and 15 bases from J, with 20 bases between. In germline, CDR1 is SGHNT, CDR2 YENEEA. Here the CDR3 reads CASSASPSGVPFF. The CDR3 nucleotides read TGTGCCAGCAGCGCCTCCCCGTCGGGGGTCCCGTTCTTC.

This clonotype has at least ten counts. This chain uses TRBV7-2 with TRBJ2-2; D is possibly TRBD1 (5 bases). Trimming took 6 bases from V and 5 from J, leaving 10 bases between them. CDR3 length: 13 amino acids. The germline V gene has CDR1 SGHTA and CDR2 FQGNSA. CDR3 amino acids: CASRTRVTGELFF. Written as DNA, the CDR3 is TGTGCCAGCAGGACCAGGGTAACCGGGGAGCTGTTTTTT.

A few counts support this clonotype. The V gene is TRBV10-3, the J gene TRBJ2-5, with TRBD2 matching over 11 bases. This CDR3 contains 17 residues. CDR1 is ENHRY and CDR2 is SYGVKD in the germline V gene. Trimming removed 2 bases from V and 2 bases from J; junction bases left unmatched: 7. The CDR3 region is CAISEGKTSGAQETQYF. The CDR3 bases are TGTGCCATCAGTGAGGGAAAGACTAGCGGGGCACAAGAGACCCAGTACTTC.

The CDR3 spells CATSRRTEETQYF. The DNA for the CDR3 is TGTGCCACCAGCAGGAGGACAGAAGAGACCCAGTACTTC. The rearrangement joins TRBV15 to TRBJ2-5, with D possibly TRBD1 on 6 matching bases. Germline-derived CDR1 and CDR2 are LNHNV and YYDKDF (reference sequence). V gave up 3 bases and J gave up 3 bases, with 8 bases separating them. CDR3 length equals 13 residues.

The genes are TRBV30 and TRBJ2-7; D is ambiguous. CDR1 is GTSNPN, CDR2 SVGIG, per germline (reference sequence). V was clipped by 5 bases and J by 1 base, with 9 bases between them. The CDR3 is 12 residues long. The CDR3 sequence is CAWSFQSYEQYF. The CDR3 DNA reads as TGTGCCTGGTCTTTTCAGTCCTACGAGCAGTACTTC.